The 11 T cell receptor beta chains given below trace back to one sample, sequenced in a study of Ad26.COV2.S vaccination and SARS-CoV-2 variants. Regarding treatment: roughly 20 received Ad26.COV2.S at low or high dose, single or two shots; about five received placebo; per-sample allocation not given. Day 63 following the first vaccine or placebo injection was when the samples were taken. The repertoire was sequenced with immunoSEQ multiplex PCR; TCRdb's copy has only in-frame clones and lacks some. The sample includes 400,000 to 500,000 clones, roughly 87% of them seen just once. The sample consisted of peripheral blood, taken in a trial of Ad26.COV2.S vaccine versus placebo. All receptors derive from a person between 18 and 65 years old who received the Ad26.COV2.S COVID-19 vaccine or a placebo.

The chain couples TRBV7-2 to TRBJ2-5; TRBD2 might be the D (5 bases). The CDR3 is 16 residues long. Deletions cut 0 bases from V and 1 base from J, with 12 bases between. Germline V gives CDR1 SGHTA, CDR2 FQGNSA. Written as DNA, the CDR3 is TGTGCCAGCAGCTTAGCGTACGACTACCTCCAAGAGACCCAGTACTTC. Its translation is CASSLAYDYLQETQYF.

CDR3 loop: CASSRDSLNTEAFF. The CDR3 nucleotides read TGTGCCAGCAGCCGGGACAGCCTTAACACTGAAGCTTTCTTT. The V and J genes are TRBV7-3 and TRBJ1-1; 7 nucleotides match TRBD1. Trimming at V came to 5 bases and at J to 2 bases, leaving 5 bases not matched to a gene. Looked up from germline, CDR1 is SGHTA and CDR2 is FQGTGA. This CDR3 comprises 14 residues.

The chain joins TRBV6-2 or TRBV6-3 to TRBJ1-5; D possibly corresponds to TRBD1 (5 bases). V was pared by 5 bases and J by 11 bases, with 13 bases between. The CDR3 spans 12 residues. Germline V gene sequence: CDR1 MNHEY, CDR2 SVGEGT. The DNA of the CDR3 is TGTGCCAGCAGTAGGGCGAGGGACTCCCAGCATTTT. This encodes CASSRARDSQHF.

The rearrangement links TRBV7-9 to TRBJ2-2; D call uncertain. Germline values: CDR1 SEHNR, CDR2 FQNEAQ (reference sequence). Trimming pared 6 bases from V and 5 bases from J, leaving 7 bases between. The CDR3 length is 12 residues. The CDR3 DNA reads as TGTGCCAGCAGTTTGACTACCGGGGAGCTGTTTTTT. Protein product: CASSLTTGELFF.

The rearrangement uses TRBV7-2 and TRBJ2-1; D call uncertain. The CDR3 sequence is 14 residues long. The germline V and J ends were trimmed by 5 bases and 10 bases, with 18 bases remaining between them. The germline CDR1 and CDR2 sequences are SGHTA and FQGNSA. CDR3 residues: CASSQQGPLGEQFF. The CDR3 nucleotides read TGTGCCAGCAGCCAACAAGGGCCGCTGGGCGAGCAGTTCTTC.

This clone was observed once. CDR3 in amino acids: CATSDNDRGYTF. In nucleotides, the CDR3 is TGTGCCACCAGTGATAACGATCGGGGCTACACCTTC. The chain links TRBV24-1 to TRBJ1-2; D unresolved. Germline CDR1 and CDR2: KGHDR and SFDVKD. This CDR3 contains 12 residues. V lost 3 bases to trimming and J lost 8 bases, with 9 bases between them.

The chain joins TRBV7-2 to TRBJ1-2, with 8 positions matching TRBD1. Germline trimming cut 5 bases from V and 4 bases from J; bases unmatched to any gene: 9. Germline CDR1 reads SGHTA; CDR2 reads FQGNSA. The CDR3 contains 15 residues. The CDR3 region has the DNA TGTGCCAGCAGCGGGGGGCCGGACAGGGTCTATGGCTACACCTTC. The encoded protein is CASSGGPDRVYGYTF.

The chain recombines TRBV6-2 or TRBV6-3 with TRBJ2-4, with D tentatively TRBD2 (5 bases). Germline CDR1 and CDR2: MNHEY and SVGEGT. V lost 0 bases and J lost 10, with 19 bases in between. This CDR3 region has 16 residues. The CDR3 loop reads CASSYSREGAWFIQYF. The CDR3 nucleotides read TGTGCCAGCAGTTACTCCAGAGAGGGCGCATGGTTTATTCAGTACTTC.

The chain carries TRBV2 and TRBJ2-7, with D possibly called TRBD1 or TRBD2 (5 bases each). The ends were cut back, 7 bases at V and 3 bases at J, with 16 bases in the middle. The CDR3 runs 14 residues. Germline CDR1 reads SNHLY; CDR2 reads FYNNEI. CDR3 sequence reads: CASMLEGNLYEQYF. CDR3 nucleotides: TGTGCCAGCATGTTAGAGGGGAACCTCTACGAGCAGTACTTC.

J is TRBJ1-2 and V is TRBV5-1; D is perhaps TRBD1 (5 bases). Germline V gene sequence: CDR1 SGHRS, CDR2 YFSETQ. The CDR3 runs to 14 residues. The ends were cut back, 3 bases at V and 7 bases at J, with 16 bases in the middle. CDR3 bases: TGCGCCAGCAGCTCTATGGGGCCAGTGGGTGGCTACACCTTC. Translated: CASSSMGPVGGYTF.

J is TRBJ2-2 and V is TRBV6-2 or TRBV6-3, with TRBD2 matching over 8 bases. Trimming took 2 bases from V and 1 from J; bases not matched to a gene: 0. Germline loops: CDR1 MNHEY, CDR2 SVGEGT. The CDR3 extends over 15 amino acids. The CDR3 loop reads CASSYTSGNTGELFF. The CDR3 coding sequence is TGTGCCAGCAGTTACACTAGCGGGAACACCGGGGAGCTGTTTTTT.